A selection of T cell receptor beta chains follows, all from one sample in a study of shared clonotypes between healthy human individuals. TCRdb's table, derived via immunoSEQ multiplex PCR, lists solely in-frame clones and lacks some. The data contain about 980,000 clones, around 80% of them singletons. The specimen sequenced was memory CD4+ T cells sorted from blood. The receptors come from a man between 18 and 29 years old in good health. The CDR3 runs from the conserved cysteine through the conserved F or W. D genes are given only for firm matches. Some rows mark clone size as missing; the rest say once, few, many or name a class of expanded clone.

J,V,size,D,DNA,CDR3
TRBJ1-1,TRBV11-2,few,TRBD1,TGTGCCAGCGGGGGACAGGCGAACACTGAAGCTTTCTTT,CASGGQANTEAFF
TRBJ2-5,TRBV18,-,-,TGTGCCAGCTCACTCAACCCCCAAGAGACCCAGTACTTC,CASSLNPQETQYF
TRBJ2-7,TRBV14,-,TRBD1,TGTGCCAGCAGCCACTGGGACAGGGCCCACGAGCAGTACTTC,CASSHWDRAHEQYF
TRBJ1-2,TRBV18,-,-,TGTGCCAGCTCATCTGCGGACGAGGGTTATGGCTACACCTTC,CASSSADEGYGYTF
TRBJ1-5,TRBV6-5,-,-,TGTGCCAGCAGTTTGTTTGGCGATAGCAATCAGCCCCAGCATTTT,CASSLFGDSNQPQHF
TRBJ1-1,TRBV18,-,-,TGTGCCAGCTCATCCCCCCCCTCCGCGGCTTTCTTT,CASSSPPSAAFF
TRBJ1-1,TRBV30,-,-,TGTGCCTGGAGTCGAGGCTGGGACCGCTCGGGCACTGAAGCTTTCTTT,CAWSRGWDRSGTEAFF
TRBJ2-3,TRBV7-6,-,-,TGTGCCAGCAGCTTTGACACAAGGGGCACAGATACGCAGTATTTT,CASSFDTRGTDTQYF
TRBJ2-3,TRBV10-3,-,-,TGTGCCATCAAAGGTTCAGGGGAAGATACGCAGTATTTT,CAIKGSGEDTQYF
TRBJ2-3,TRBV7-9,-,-,TGTGCCAGCAGCCTCGAGGGGGGGCCCACAGATACGCAGTATTTT,CASSLEGGPTDTQYF
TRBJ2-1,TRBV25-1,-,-,TGTGCCAGCAGCTCACTACAGGGATATGGGGATGAGCAGTTCTTC,CASSSLQGYGDEQFF
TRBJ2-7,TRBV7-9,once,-,TGTGCCAGCGGAGCCTTGTACGAGCAGTACTTC,CASGALYEQYF
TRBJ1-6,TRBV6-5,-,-,TGTGCCAGCAGTAACGGACGGAAGGATAATTCACCCCTCCACTTT,CASSNGRKDNSPLHF
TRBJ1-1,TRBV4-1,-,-,TGCGCCAGCAGCCAAGAGTGGGGGGGTGAAGCTTTCTTT,CASSQEWGGEAFF
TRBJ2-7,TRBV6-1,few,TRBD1,TGTGCCAGCCGACAGGGGAGGTCGCGCTACGAGCAGTACTTC,CASRQGRSRYEQYF
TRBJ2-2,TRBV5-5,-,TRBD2,TGTGCCAGCAGCTTGGAAGCGGGGAGGAACACCGGGGAGCTGTTTTTT,CASSLEAGRNTGELFF
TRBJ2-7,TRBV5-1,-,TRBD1,TGCGCCAGCAGCCTTGGTGGGACAGGGTATAACGAGCAGTACTTC,CASSLGGTGYNEQYF
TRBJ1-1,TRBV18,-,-,TGTGCCAGCTCTGGGGGGGTGAACACTGAAGCTTTCTTT,CASSGGVNTEAFF
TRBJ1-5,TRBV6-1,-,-,TGTGCCAGCAGTGAGGGAACAATCTATCAGCCCCAGCATTTT,CASSEGTIYQPQHF
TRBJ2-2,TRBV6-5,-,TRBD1,TGTGCCAGCAAAGGGACAGCTCCTACCGGGGAGCTGTTTTTT,CASKGTAPTGELFF
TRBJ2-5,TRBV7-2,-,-,TGTGCCAGCAGCTTTCCTGAGCGGAGGACGGAGACCCAGTACTTC,CASSFPERRTETQYF
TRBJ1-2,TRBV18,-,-,TGTGCCAGCTCACCAGAGACAGGATTTTTTCCGGGCTACACCTTC,CASSPETGFFPGYTF
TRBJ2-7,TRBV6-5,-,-,TGTGCCAGCAGGTACGACACCGGCGAGCAGTACTTC,CASRYDTGEQYF
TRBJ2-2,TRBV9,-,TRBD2,TGTGCCGGAAACTACCTAGCGGGAGGAGGCACCGGGGAGCTGTTTTTT,CAGNYLAGGGTGELFF
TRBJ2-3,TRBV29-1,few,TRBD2,TGCAGCGTTCAGGGCGGGGGTAGAGGAGATACGCAGTATTTT,CSVQGGGRGDTQYF
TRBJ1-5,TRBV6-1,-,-,TGTGCCAGCAGTGAAACAGGGAGGAATCAGCCCCAGCATTTT,CASSETGRNQPQHF
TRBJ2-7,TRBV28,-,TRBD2,TGTGCCAGCAGTCCACGGGGTAGCGGGCCCAGGGAGCAGTACTTC,CASSPRGSGPREQYF
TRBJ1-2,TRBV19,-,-,TGTGCCACCCGGGTCCCCGGGAGATGGGCGAACTATGGCTACACCTTC,CATRVPGRWANYGYTF
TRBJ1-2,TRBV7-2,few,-,TGTGCCAGCGAGCTGGGGGGCAGCAATGGCTACACCTTC,CASELGGSNGYTF
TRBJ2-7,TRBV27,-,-,TGTGCCAGCAGTTTTGGAGGGAACTACGAGCAGTACTTC,CASSFGGNYEQYF
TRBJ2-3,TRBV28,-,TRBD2,TGTGCCAGCAGTTCCTTAGCGGGGGGGGAAGATACGCAGTATTTT,CASSSLAGGEDTQYF
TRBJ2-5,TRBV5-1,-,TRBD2,TGCGCCAGCAGCTTGGCCAAGGGACTAGCGAGTCAAGAGACCCAGTACTTC,CASSLAKGLASQETQYF
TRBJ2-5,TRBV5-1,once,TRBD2,TGCGCCAGCAGCCCAACCCGCGGGGGGGCGGGAGAGACCCAGTACTTC,CASSPTRGGAGETQYF
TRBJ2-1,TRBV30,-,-,TGTGCCTGGAGTTTAGGGACTGGTGGTTATGAGCAGTTCTTC,CAWSLGTGGYEQFF
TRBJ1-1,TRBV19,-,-,TGTGCCAGTAGTATAGGGGTGGACTTTAGAGCTTTCTTT,CASSIGVDFRAFF
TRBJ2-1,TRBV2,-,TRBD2,TGTGCCAGCAAGGCGGGGCTAGCGGGAGTGAGGGAGCAGTTCTTC,CASKAGLAGVREQFF
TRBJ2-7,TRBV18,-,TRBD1,TGTGCCAGCTCAAGGGACAGGGGATTCGAGCAGTACTTC,CASSRDRGFEQYF
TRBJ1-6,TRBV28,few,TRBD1,TGTGCCAGCAGTACTGGGACAGGGGGCCCCACAGCCCTCCACTTT,CASSTGTGGPTALHF
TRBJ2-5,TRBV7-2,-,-,TGTGCCAGCAGCCAAGGACGGGCCGAGGGGACCCAGTACTTC,CASSQGRAEGTQYF
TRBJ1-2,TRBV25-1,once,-,TGTGCCAGCAGTCTCGACAGCTCTAACTATGGCTACACCTTC,CASSLDSSNYGYTF
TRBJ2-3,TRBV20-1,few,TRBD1,TGCAGTGCTCCGAGGGGGCCCCGCAGGTTTTTT,CSAPRGPRRFF
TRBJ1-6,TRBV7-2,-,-,TGTGCCAGCAGCTCGGACCGATATAATTCACCCCTCCACTTT,CASSSDRYNSPLHF
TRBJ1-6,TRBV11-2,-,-,TGTGCCAGCAGCTCCAGCGAAGGGCCCCGCTCCTATAATTCACCCCTCCACTTT,CASSSSEGPRSYNSPLHF
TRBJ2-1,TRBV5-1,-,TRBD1,TGCGCCAGCAGCTGGGGACAGGGCTACAATGAGCAGTTCTTC,CASSWGQGYNEQFF
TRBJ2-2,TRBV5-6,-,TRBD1,TGTGCCAGCAGCCAGGACAGGACGACCGGGGAGCTGTTTTTT,CASSQDRTTGELFF
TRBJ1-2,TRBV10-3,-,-,TGTGCCATCAGTGACGTAGGGAGGATATCAGGCTATGGCTACACCTTC,CAISDVGRISGYGYTF
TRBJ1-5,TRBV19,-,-,TGTGCCAGTAGTCGTAGCAATCAGCCCCAGCATTTT,CASSRSNQPQHF
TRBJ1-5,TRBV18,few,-,TGTGCCAGCTCACCAGGAGTAGGGGATCAGCCCCAGCATTTT,CASSPGVGDQPQHF
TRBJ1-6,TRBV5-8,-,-,TGTGCCAGCAGCTGGGTTGGGAATTCACCCCTCCACTTT,CASSWVGNSPLHF
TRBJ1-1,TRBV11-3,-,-,TGTGCCAGCAGCTTAGGGTGGGGCACTGAAGCTTTCTTT,CASSLGWGTEAFF
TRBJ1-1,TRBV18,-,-,TGTGCCAGCTCACCACGGCAGGAAAACACTGAAGCTTTCTTT,CASSPRQENTEAFF
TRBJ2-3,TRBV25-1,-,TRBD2,TGTGCCAGCAGTGAATCTAGCGGGTTTAAAAGCGATACGCAGTATTTT,CASSESSGFKSDTQYF
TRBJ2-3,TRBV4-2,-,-,TGTGCCAGCAGCCAAGAACTCGGGGGCTCCCCTAGCACAGATACGCAGTATTTT,CASSQELGGSPSTDTQYF
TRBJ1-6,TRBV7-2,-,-,TGTGCCAGCAGGGGATCAGGGGATCGCTCACCCCTCCACTTT,CASRGSGDRSPLHF
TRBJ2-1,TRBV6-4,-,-,TGTGCCAGCAGCTCAACAGGGACCAACAATGAGCAGTTCTTC,CASSSTGTNNEQFF
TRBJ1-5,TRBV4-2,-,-,TGTGCCAGCAGCCCAGGGGGCAATCAGCCCCAGCATTTT,CASSPGGNQPQHF
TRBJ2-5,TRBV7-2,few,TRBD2,TGTGCCAGCAGCTTAGTCGGGGGGAGAGAGACCCAGTACTTC,CASSLVGGRETQYF